The present TCR beta chain was sequenced within a study of T cell changes during pregnancy in multiple sclerosis. CDR3 length: 14 residues. The germline CDR1 and CDR2 sequences are LNHDA and SQIVND (reference sequence). Deletions cut 10 bases from V and 9 bases from J, with 19 bases between. This clone was found a few times. Using immunoSEQ multiplex PCR, the repertoire was profiled, and TCRdb retains in-frame clones only, with some absent. In the table there are around 33,000 clones, 90% of which are singletons. The starting material was peripheral blood, obtained in the third trimester of pregnancy. The TCR sequence derives from a female donor in good health, enrolled as a control in a pregnancy study. The chain uses TRBV19 and TRBJ1-6; no clear D. CDR3 nucleotide sequence: TGTGCCACGGGTCGGTCGCCCGGGGTTTCACCCCTCCACTTT. Its translation is CATGRSPGVSPLHF.